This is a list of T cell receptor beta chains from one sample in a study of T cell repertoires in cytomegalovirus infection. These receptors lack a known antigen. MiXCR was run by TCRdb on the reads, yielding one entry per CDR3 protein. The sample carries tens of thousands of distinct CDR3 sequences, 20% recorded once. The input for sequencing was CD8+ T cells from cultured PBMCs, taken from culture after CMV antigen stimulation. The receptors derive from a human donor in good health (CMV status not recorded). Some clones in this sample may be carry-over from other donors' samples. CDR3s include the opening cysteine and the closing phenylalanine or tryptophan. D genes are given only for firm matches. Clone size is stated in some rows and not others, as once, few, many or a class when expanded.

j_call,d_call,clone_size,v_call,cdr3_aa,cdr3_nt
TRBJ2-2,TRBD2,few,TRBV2,CASSWSGGINTGELFF,TGTGCCAGCAGTTGGAGCGGGGGGATTAACACCGGGGAGCTGTTTTTT
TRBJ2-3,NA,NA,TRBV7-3,CASSSEPFSTDTQYF,TGTGCCAGCAGCTCAGAACCTTTTAGCACAGATACGCAGTATTTT
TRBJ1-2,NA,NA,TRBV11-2,CASSLDGRNYGYTF,TGTGCCAGCAGCTTAGATGGCCGTAACTATGGCTACACCTTC
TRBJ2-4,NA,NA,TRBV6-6,CASSYSPHPTEAQNIQYF,TGTGCCAGCAGTTACTCCCCCCACCCGACCGAGGCCCAAAACATTCAGTACTTC
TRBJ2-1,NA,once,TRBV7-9,CASSLPGLSGSYNEQFF,TGTGCCAGCAGCCTGCCGGGACTCTCAGGCTCCTACAATGAGCAGTTCTTC
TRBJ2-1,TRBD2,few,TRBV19,CASSNTRGAYNEQFF,TGTGCCAGTAGTAATACCCGGGGGGCCTACAATGAGCAGTTCTTC
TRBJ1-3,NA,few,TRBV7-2,CASSFYERYSGNTIYF,TGTGCCAGCAGCTTTTATGAGCGATACTCTGGAAACACCATATATTTT
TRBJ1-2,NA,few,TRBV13,CASGGTPANYGCTF,TGTGCCAGCGGGGGGACGCCGGCTAACTATGGCTGCACCTTC
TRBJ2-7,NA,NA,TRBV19,CASGFADEQYF,TGTGCCAGTGGATTTGCTGACGAGCAGTACTTC
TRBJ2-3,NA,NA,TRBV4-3,CASSQGITSTDTQYF,TGCGCCAGCAGCCAAGGGATTACTAGCACAGATACGCAGTATTTT
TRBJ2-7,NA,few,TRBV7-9,CASTSGQGNEQYF,NA
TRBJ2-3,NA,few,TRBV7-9,CASSFSSGRNTDTQYF,TGTGCCAGCAGCTTTAGTAGCGGACGCAACACAGATACGCAGTATTTT
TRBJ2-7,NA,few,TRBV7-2,CASSFRGPREQYF,TGTGCCAGCAGCTTTCGGGGGCCGAGGGAGCAGTACTTC
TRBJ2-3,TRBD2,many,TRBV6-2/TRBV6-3,CASSYGTSADTQYF,TGTGCCAGCAGTTACGGGACTAGCGCAGATACGCAGTATTTT
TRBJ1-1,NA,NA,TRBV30,CASLVNTEAFF,TGTGCCTCGCTTGTGAACACTGAAGCTTTCTTT
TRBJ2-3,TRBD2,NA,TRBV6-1,CASSERRGGTDTQYF,TGTGCCAGCAGTGAAAGGCGGGGGGGCACAGATACGCAGTATTTT
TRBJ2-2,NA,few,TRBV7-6,CASSPSGGENTGELFF,TGTGCCAGCAGCCCCTCGGGCGGGGAGAACACCGGGGAGCTGTTTTTT
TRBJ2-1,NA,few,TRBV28,CASSLAQGYNEQFF,TGTGCCAGCAGTTTAGCGCAAGGCTACAATGAGCAGTTCTTC
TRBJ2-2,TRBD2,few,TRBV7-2,CASSLSGAGELFF,TGTGCCAGCAGCCTTAGCGGGGCCGGGGAGCTGTTTTTT
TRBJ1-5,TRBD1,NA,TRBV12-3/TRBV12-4,CASSEVGQVDSNQPQHF,TGTGCCAGCAGCGAAGTAGGACAGGTGGATAGCAATCAGCCCCAGCATTTT
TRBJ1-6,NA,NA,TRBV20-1,CSARDSEGGSYNSPLHF,TGCAGTGCTAGAGATTCTGAGGGAGGCTCCTATAATTCACCCCTCCACTTT
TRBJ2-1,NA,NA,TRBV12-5,CASGFWPTDNEQFF,TGTGCTAGTGGTTTTTGGCCAACCGACAATGAGCAGTTCTTC
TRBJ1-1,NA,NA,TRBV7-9,CASSLPSDRGQPRAFF,TGTGCCAGCAGCTTACCTTCAGACCGAGGACAGCCTCGGGCTTTCTTT
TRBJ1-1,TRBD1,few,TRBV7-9,CASSPKDRGMSTEAFF,TGTGCCAGCAGCCCCAAGGACAGGGGGATGTCCACTGAAGCTTTCTTT
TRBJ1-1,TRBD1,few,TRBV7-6,CASSRPGTGDTEAFF,TGTGCCAGCAGCCGCCCCGGGACAGGGGACACTGAAGCTTTCTTT
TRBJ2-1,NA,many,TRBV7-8,CASSFKASSLYNEQFF,TGTGCCAGCAGCTTCAAAGCTAGCAGTCTCTACAATGAGCAGTTCTTC
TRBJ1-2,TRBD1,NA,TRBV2,CASRDRAPYGYTF,TGTGCCAGCAGAGACAGGGCCCCCTATGGCTACACCTTC
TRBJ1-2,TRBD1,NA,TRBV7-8,CASSPGTGNGYTF,TGTGCCAGCAGCCCCGGGACAGGGAATGGCTACACCTTC